The rows below give T cell receptor beta chains drawn from one sample of a study of T cell responses to AZD1222 COVID-19 vaccine. Data came from immunoSEQ multiplex PCR; TCRdb stores just in-frame clones and leaves some out. The sample has roughly 65,000 clones; 70% to 90% are singletons. Sequenced here: peripheral blood, sampled 28 days after the second AZD1222 dose. The source is an adult who received the AZD1222 COVID-19 vaccine. The CDR3 runs from the conserved cysteine through the conserved F or W. The D gene is left open where the match is weak. Expanded clones get a size class; other rows say once, few or many, or leave the size out.

clone size | J gene | V gene | D gene | CDR3 protein | CDR3 DNA
- | TRBJ2-7 | TRBV6-6 | - | CASSSSGKSYEQYF | TGTGCCAGCAGTTCCTCAGGGAAATCCTACGAGCAGTACTTC
- | TRBJ1-2 | TRBV28 | TRBD1 | CASSPSTGAHYGYTF | TGTGCCAGCAGTCCCTCGACAGGGGCTCACTATGGCTACACCTTC
- | TRBJ1-5 | TRBV7-2 | TRBD1 | CASSLSGTGGGNQPQHF | TGTGCCAGCAGCTTAAGTGGGACAGGGGGCGGAAATCAGCCCCAGCATTTT
- | TRBJ1-4 | TRBV11-3 | - | CASSFWTGTNEKLFF | TGTGCCAGCAGCTTTTGGACTGGAACTAATGAAAAACTGTTTTTT
once | TRBJ2-4 | TRBV13 | - | CASSLGRVNIQYF | TGTGCCAGCAGCTTAGGCCGGGTGAACATTCAGTACTTC
- | TRBJ2-3 | TRBV5-5 | TRBD2 | CASSLRRGGTDTQYF | TGTGCCAGCAGCTTAAGGCGGGGGGGCACAGATACGCAGTATTTT
- | TRBJ2-5 | TRBV6-4 | TRBD1 | CASSKTGTETQYF | TGTGCCAGCTCGAAGACAGGGACAGAGACCCAGTACTTC
- | TRBJ1-5 | TRBV10-3 | TRBD1 | CAISGDSHYSNQPQHF | TGTGCCATCAGTGGGGACAGCCACTATAGCAATCAGCCCCAGCATTTT
few | TRBJ2-2 | TRBV14 | TRBD2 | CASSLPGGEGTGELFF | TGTGCCAGCAGCCTCCCGGGAGGTGAAGGCACCGGGGAGCTGTTTTTT
- | TRBJ1-6 | TRBV6-5 | - | CASSGLDNSPLHF | TGTGCCAGCAGCGGCCTGGATAATTCACCCCTCCACTTT
- | TRBJ2-3 | TRBV5-5 | TRBD2 | CASSLGTSGYTDTQYF | TGTGCCAGCAGCTTGGGGACTAGCGGGTACACAGATACGCAGTATTTT
- | TRBJ2-3 | TRBV10-3 | - | CAISSREQRTDTQYF | TGTGCCATCAGTTCCCGGGAACAGAGGACAGATACGCAGTATTTT
- | TRBJ1-4 | TRBV4-1 | - | CASSEGGGGEKLFF | TGCGCCAGCAGCGAAGGGGGGGGTGGCGAAAAACTGTTTTTT
- | TRBJ1-2 | TRBV11-2 | - | CASSSIEKQGSGTGDGYTF | TGTGCCAGCAGCTCGATAGAAAAGCAGGGGTCTGGAACTGGTGATGGCTACACCTTC
- | TRBJ2-1 | TRBV24-1 | TRBD1 | CATRRGWTGLYNEQFF | TGTGCCACCAGAAGGGGTTGGACAGGGCTCTACAATGAGCAGTTCTTC
- | TRBJ1-1 | TRBV27 | TRBD1 | CASSSGTGYTEAFF | TGTGCCAGCAGTTCCGGGACAGGGTACACTGAAGCTTTCTTT
- | TRBJ1-1 | TRBV11-2 | - | CASRLYRDTEAFF | TGTGCCAGCAGGCTCTACAGGGATACTGAAGCTTTCTTT
once | TRBJ1-4 | TRBV5-6 | - | CASSFGTYREKLFF | TGTGCCAGCAGCTTCGGGACCTATCGCGAAAAACTGTTTTTT
- | TRBJ1-2 | TRBV7-9 | - | CASSLSGGETF | TGTGCCAGCAGCTTATCGGGGGGCGAAACCTTC
- | TRBJ1-5 | TRBV10-3 | TRBD1 | CAISSKGGGLNQPQHF | TGTGCCATCAGTTCTAAGGGAGGGGGCCTCAATCAGCCCCAGCATTTT
- | TRBJ1-2 | TRBV15 | - | CATSRARGGHYGYTF | TGTGCCACCAGCAGAGCCAGGGGAGGGCACTATGGCTACACCTTC
- | TRBJ1-1 | TRBV20-1 | - | CSARRQFEAFF | TGCAGTGCCCGGCGGCAGTTTGAAGCTTTCTTT
- | TRBJ2-5 | TRBV7-6 | - | CASSPIVTGQQETQYF | TGTGCCAGCAGCCCCATTGTGACAGGACAGCAAGAGACCCAGTACTTC
- | TRBJ1-6 | TRBV25-1 | - | CASSGRDGTNSPLHF | TGTGCCAGCAGTGGGAGGGACGGGACAAATTCACCCCTCCACTTT
- | TRBJ2-1 | TRBV29-1 | - | CSVVPVGANEQFF | TGCAGCGTTGTCCCCGTCGGGGCCAATGAGCAGTTCTTC
once | TRBJ2-3 | TRBV19 | - | CASSSGRVSFTDTQYF | TGTGCCAGTAGTAGCGGACGCGTGTCGTTCACAGATACGCAGTATTTT
- | TRBJ2-2 | TRBV5-1 | - | CASSPGWGVGTGELFF | TGCGCCAGCAGCCCCGGATGGGGGGTTGGCACCGGGGAGCTGTTTTTT
- | TRBJ1-4 | TRBV25-1 | - | CASSTPSPHEKLFF | TGTGCCAGCAGTACACCATCTCCTCATGAAAAACTGTTTTTT
- | TRBJ1-2 | TRBV7-8 | - | CASSQPQFYGYTF | TGTGCCAGCAGCCAGCCCCAATTCTATGGCTACACCTTC